This T cell receptor (beta chain) was sequenced during a study of T cell responses to AZD1222 COVID-19 vaccine. This clone occurred once. Trimming removed 1 base at V and 0 bases at J, with 15 bases between. The CDR3 is 17 residues long. CDR1 and CDR2 from the germline V gene are SGHTA and FQGTGA. Recipients boosted at about 4 weeks or about 12 weeks are pooled. Produced via immunoSEQ multiplex PCR; TCRdb's table is partial and in-frame only. The sample holds under 110,000 clones; roughly 88% are singletons and the top ten take less than 9.5%. This receptor was obtained from an adult who received the AZD1222 COVID-19 vaccine. The chain has TRBV7-3 and TRBJ1-2; D gene ambiguous. The material was peripheral blood, obtained 28 days after the second AZD1222 dose. The CDR3 DNA is TGTGCCAGCAGCTTAAAGGCCAAAGACGGATCTAACTATGGCTACACCTTC. It codes for CASSLKAKDGSNYGYTF.